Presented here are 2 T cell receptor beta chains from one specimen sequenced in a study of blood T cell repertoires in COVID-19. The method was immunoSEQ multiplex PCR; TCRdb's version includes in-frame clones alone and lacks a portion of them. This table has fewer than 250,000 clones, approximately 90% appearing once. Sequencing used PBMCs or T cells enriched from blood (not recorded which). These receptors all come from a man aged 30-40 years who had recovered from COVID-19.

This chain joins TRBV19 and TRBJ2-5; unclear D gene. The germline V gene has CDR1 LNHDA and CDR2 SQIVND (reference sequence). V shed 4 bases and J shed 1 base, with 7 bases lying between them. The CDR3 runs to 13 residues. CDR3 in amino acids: CASSRSGQETQYF. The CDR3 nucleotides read TGTGCCAGTAGTAGGTCAGGCCAAGAGACCCAGTACTTC.

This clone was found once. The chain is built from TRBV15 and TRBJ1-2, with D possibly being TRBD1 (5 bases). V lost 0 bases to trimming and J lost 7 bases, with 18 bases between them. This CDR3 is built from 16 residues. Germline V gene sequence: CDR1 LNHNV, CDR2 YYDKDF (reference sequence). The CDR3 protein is CATSREVPGLGAGYTF. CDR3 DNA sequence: TGTGCCACCAGCAGAGAGGTTCCAGGGTTGGGCGCTGGCTACACCTTC.